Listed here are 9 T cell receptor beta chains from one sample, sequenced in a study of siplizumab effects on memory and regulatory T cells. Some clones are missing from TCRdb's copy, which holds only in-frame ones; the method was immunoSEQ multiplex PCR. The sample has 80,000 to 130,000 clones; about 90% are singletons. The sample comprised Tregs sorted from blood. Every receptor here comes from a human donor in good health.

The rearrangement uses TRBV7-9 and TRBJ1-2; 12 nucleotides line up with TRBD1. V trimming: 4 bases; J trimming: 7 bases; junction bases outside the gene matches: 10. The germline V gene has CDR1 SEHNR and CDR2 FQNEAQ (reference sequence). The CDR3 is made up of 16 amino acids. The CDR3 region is CASSSRGDRGPAGYTF. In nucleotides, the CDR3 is TGTGCCAGCAGCTCCAGAGGGGACAGGGGGCCGGCTGGCTACACCTTC. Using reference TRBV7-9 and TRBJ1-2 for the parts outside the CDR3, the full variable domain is DTGVSQNPRHKITKRGQNVTFRCDPISEHNRLYWYRQTLGQGPEFLTYFQNEAQLEKSRLLSDRFSAERPKGSFSTLEIQRTEQGDSAMYLCASSSRGDRGPAGYTFGSGTRLTVV.

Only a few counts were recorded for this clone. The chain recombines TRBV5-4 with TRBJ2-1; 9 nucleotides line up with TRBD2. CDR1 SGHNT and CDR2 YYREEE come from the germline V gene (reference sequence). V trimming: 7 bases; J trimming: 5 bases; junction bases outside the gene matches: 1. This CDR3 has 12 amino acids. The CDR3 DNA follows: TGTGCCAGCCCTAGCGGGGACAATGAGCAGTTCTTC. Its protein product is CASPSGDNEQFF.

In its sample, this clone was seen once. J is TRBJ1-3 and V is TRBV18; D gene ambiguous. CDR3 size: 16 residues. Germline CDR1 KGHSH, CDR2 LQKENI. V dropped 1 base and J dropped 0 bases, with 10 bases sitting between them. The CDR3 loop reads CASSPLAGSSGNTIYF. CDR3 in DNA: TGTGCCAGCTCACCACTGGCCGGAAGCTCTGGAAACACCATATATTTT.

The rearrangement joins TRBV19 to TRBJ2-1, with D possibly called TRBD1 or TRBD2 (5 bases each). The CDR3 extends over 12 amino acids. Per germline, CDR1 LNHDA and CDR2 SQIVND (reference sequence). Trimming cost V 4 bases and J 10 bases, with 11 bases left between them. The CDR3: CASSKVGTEQFF. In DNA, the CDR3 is TGTGCCAGTAGTAAGGTCGGGACCGAGCAGTTCTTC.

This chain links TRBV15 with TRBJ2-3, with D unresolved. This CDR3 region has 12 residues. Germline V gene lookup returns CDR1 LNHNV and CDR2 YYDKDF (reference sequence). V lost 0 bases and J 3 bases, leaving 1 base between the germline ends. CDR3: CATSRDTDTQYF. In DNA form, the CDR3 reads TGTGCCACCAGCAGAGATACAGATACGCAGTATTTT.

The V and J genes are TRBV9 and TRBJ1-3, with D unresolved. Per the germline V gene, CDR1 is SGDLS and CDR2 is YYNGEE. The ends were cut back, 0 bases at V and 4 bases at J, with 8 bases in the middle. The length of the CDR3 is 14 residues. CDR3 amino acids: CASSVVPEGNTIYF. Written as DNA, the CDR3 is TGTGCCAGCAGCGTAGTGCCCGAGGGAAACACCATATATTTT.

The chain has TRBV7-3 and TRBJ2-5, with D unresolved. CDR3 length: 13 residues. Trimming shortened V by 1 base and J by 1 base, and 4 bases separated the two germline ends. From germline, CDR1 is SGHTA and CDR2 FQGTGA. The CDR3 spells CASSLSTQETQYF. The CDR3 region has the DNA TGTGCCAGCAGCTTAAGCACCCAAGAGACCCAGTACTTC.

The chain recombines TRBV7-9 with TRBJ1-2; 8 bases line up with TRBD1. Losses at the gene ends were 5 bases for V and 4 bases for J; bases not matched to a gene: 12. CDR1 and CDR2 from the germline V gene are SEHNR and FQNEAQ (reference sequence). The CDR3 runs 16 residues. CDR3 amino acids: CASSVFPGQATYGYTF. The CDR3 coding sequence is TGTGCCAGCAGCGTATTCCCGGGACAGGCCACCTATGGCTACACCTTC. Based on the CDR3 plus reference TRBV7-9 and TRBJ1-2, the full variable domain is DTGVSQNPRHKITKRGQNVTFRCDPISEHNRLYWYRQTLGQGPEFLTYFQNEAQLEKSRLLSDRFSAERPKGSFSTLEIQRTEQGDSAMYLCASSVFPGQATYGYTFGSGTRLTVV.

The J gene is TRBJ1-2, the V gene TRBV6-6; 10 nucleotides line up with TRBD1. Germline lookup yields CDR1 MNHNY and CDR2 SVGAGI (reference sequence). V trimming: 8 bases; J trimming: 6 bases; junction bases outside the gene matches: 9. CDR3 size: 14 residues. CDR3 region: CASATGTGVNGYTF. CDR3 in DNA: TGTGCCAGCGCAACCGGGACAGGGGTCAATGGCTACACCTTC.